This T cell receptor (beta chain) was captured by sequencing in a study of response to subunit inactivated influenza vaccine. Study-wide findings and caveats: That few new T cells are recruited by each seasonal influenza vaccination was the authors' suggestion.

This clonotype was found a few times. Its specificity is not known. This CDR3 contains 13 residues. The V gene lost 4 bases and the J gene lost 4 bases, with 8 bases spanning the gap. From germline, CDR1 is SGHTA and CDR2 FQGNSA. TCRdb ran MiXCR on the RT-PCR reads and lists one entry per CDR3 protein. This sample has about 700,000 distinct CDR3 sequences, with over 11% found just once. This TCR was sampled from a man in his forties or fifties who received an inactivated influenza vaccine. The source material was PBMCs from blood, sampled around two weeks before vaccination. The chain carries TRBV7-2 and TRBJ2-1; no clear D gene. CDR3 sequence reads: CASSSTQYNEQFF. The CDR3 coding sequence is TGTGCCAGCAGCTCAACACAGTACAATGAGCAGTTCTTC.